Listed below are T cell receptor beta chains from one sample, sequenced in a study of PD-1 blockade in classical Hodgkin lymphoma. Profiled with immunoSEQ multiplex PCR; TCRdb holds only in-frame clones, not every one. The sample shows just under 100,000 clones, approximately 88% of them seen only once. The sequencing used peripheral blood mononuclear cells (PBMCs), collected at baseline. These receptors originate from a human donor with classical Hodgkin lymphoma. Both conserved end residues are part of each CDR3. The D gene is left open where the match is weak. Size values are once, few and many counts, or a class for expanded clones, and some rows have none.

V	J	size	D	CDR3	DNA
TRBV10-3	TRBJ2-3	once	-	CAISESNDLGGTQYF	TGTGCCATCAGTGAGAGTAACGACTTGGGGGGTACGCAGTATTTT
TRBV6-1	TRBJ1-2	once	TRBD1	CASSEAMGQIYGYTF	TGTGCCAGCAGTGAAGCCATGGGACAGATCTATGGCTACACCTTC
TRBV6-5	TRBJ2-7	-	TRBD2	CASSYTRLASYEQYF	TGTGCCAGCAGTTACACACGACTAGCTTCCTACGAGCAGTACTTC
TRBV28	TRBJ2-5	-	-	CASGPPTSRTPQETQYF	TGTGCCAGCGGTCCCCCGACTTCCCGGACCCCACAAGAGACCCAGTACTTC
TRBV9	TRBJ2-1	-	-	CASSVGGASNEQFF	TGTGCCAGCAGCGTAGGGGGCGCTAGCAATGAGCAGTTCTTC
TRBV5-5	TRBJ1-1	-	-	CASSLTGRNTEAFF	TGTGCCAGCAGCTTAACAGGGAGGAACACTGAAGCTTTCTTT
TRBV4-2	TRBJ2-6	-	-	CASSPLGSSGANVLTF	TGTGCCAGCAGCCCGCTGGGTAGCTCTGGGGCCAACGTCCTGACTTTC
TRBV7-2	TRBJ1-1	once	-	CASSSRQLNTEAFF	TGTGCCAGCAGCAGCAGACAGCTTAACACTGAAGCTTTCTTT
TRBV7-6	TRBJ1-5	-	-	CASSAAGVQPQHF	TGTGCCAGCAGCGCAGCAGGGGTTCAGCCCCAGCATTTT
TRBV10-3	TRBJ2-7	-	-	CAISGTAYEQYF	TGTGCCATCAGTGGAACAGCGTACGAGCAGTACTTC
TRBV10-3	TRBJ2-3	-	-	CAISEGGGAPDTQYF	TGTGCCATCAGTGAGGGGGGCGGGGCCCCAGATACGCAGTATTTT
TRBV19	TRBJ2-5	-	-	CASSILWQGETQYF	TGTGCCAGTAGTATACTGTGGCAGGGAGAGACCCAGTACTTC
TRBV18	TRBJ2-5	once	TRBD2	CASSYGTIEETQYF	TGTGCCAGCTCGTACGGGACTATCGAAGAGACCCAGTACTTC
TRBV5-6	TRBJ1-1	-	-	CASSPVPQNTEAFF	TGTGCCAGCAGTCCAGTACCGCAGAACACTGAAGCTTTCTTT
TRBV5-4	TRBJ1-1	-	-	CASSALQGLRTEAFF	TGTGCCAGCAGCGCCCTGCAGGGGTTGCGCACTGAAGCTTTCTTT
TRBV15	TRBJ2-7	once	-	CATSRDQSGSKYEQYF	TGTGCCACCAGCAGAGATCAGTCGGGGTCTAAATACGAGCAGTACTTC
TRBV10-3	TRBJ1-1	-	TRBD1	CAISESTGFGAGGTEAFF	TGTGCCATCAGTGAGTCGACGGGTTTTGGGGCAGGGGGGACTGAAGCTTTCTTT
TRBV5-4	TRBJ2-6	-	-	CASSHTRGSGANVLTF	TGTGCCAGCAGCCACACCCGGGGTTCTGGGGCCAACGTCCTGACTTTC
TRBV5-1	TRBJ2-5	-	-	CASSLVGGARETQYF	TGCGCCAGCAGCTTGGTAGGCGGGGCTCGGGAGACCCAGTACTTC
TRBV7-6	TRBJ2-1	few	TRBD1	CASSLVPSGTGGLNNEQFF	TGTGCCAGCAGCTTAGTCCCCTCCGGGACAGGGGGTCTGAACAATGAGCAGTTCTTC
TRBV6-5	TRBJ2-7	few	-	CASSDRPGRHEQYF	TGTGCCAGCAGTGACCGCCCCGGGCGGCACGAGCAGTACTTC
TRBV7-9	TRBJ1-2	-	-	CASSPTAGNYGYTF	TGTGCCAGCAGCCCTACCGCAGGAAACTATGGCTACACCTTC